This T cell receptor beta chain was found in a study of blood T cell repertoires in COVID-19. Study-level information: The samples span acute and convalescent COVID-19 from the United States, Italy and Spain. Sample material is recorded as cDNA or gDNA derived from T cells, B-cell-depleted T cells, or PBMCs.

Germline-derived CDR1 and CDR2 are MNHEY and SMNVEV (reference sequence). Trimming at V came to 5 bases and at J to 4 bases, leaving 8 bases not matched to a gene. The CDR3 sequence is 15 residues long. Source study methods: Using reference gene primer amplification, nucleated cell counts were estimated. TCRdb's copy holds only in-frame clones and misses some; the assay was immunoSEQ multiplex PCR. V, J and clone size are taken as reported in that table, and D and trimming were inferred from the DNA itself. The sample carries about 120,000 clones, 79% recorded once. The chain joins TRBV27 to TRBJ1-2; TRBD1 matches at 9 bases. The source is a woman of 80 years or more with acute or convalescent COVID-19. Sequencing was carried out using peripheral blood. The CDR3 here is CASSRQGGTFYGYTF. In nucleotides, the CDR3 is TGTGCCAGCAGTCGACAGGGGGGAACTTTCTATGGCTACACCTTC.